This T cell receptor (beta chain) was recorded in a study of CD8 T cells in ankylosing spondylitis (dated by TCRdb to the late 2010s). Describing the broader study: The study set out to find disease-linked TCR variants by profiling T cell receptor beta repertoires in ankylosing spondylitis patients and healthy donors. The full study cohort was made up of about two dozen ankylosing spondylitis patients and 108 healthy donors. Samples of peripheral blood were taken, and for ankylosing spondylitis patients, synovial fluid was collected as well. What the work shows at the level of the full study, not this receptor alone: A TCR beta motif of several highly homologous amino acid variants appeared characteristic of blood from ankylosing spondylitis patients. The disease-linked clones were reported to be significantly enriched in matched synovial fluid samples from ankylosing spondylitis patients. In peripheral blood, the disease-linked clones were found at relatively low frequencies and had a CD8+ phenotype. Some motif variants were previously reported in synovial fluid and blood of reactive arthritis patients, suggesting common disease-initiation mechanisms.

Trimming accounts for 4 bases at V and 0 bases at J, while the number of junction bases matched to no gene is 7. The CDR3, cysteine through phenylalanine, is 16 amino acids long. Just the 48-base CDR3 DNA is kept, in frame starting at base 1. Based on the germline V gene, the CDR1 and CDR2 sequences are SGHRS and YFSETQ. The data were produced on an Illumina HiSeq 2500. TCR beta libraries were prepared by quantitative 5'-RACE with molecular barcodes. The paper's processing steps were these. Disease-linked TCR variants were identified with a new computational method built on a probabilistic model of VDJ rearrangement. TCRdb handled the public reads itself, with Q25 trimming in fastp and clone calling in MiXCR, and kept productive beta chains. Entries that share a CDR3 protein sequence are merged under the most common genes and DNA. TCRdb's processing, not the authors', yielded these V and J calls. In all, the sample holds approximately 540,000 distinct CDR3 sequences, and roughly 13% of those were seen once. The ten largest clonotypes hold nearly 7% of the sample.

A note on this clonotype: It has no known antigen specificity. It has no much larger one-base neighbor in the sample; base qualities were not kept.

The chain is encoded by TRBV5-1 joined to TRBJ1-1, and 9 bases in between align with TRBD1. This clonotype originated in a male donor with ankylosing spondylitis. Input material: blood, either unsorted or a sorted T cell fraction (not recorded which). The CDR3 region has the sequence CASSLRQGGLNTEAFF. The bases are TGCGCCAGCAGCCTCCGACAGGGGGGATTGAACACTGAAGCTTTCTTT.